The TCR beta chain described here comes from a study of blood T cell repertoires in COVID-19. In the study overall: PBMCs, B-cell-depleted T cells, or T cells provided the cDNA or gDNA that made up the material.

Per the study methods: Counts of nucleated cells, estimated from reference gene primer amplification, were obtained. Produced via immunoSEQ multiplex PCR; TCRdb's table is partial and in-frame only. V, J and clone size were drawn from that table, and D and trimming were deduced from the DNA. The sample shows 200,000 to 250,000 clones, around nine tenths of them seen only once. Germline values: CDR1 LGHNA, CDR2 YSLEER. CDR3 size: 17 residues. J lost 1 base, V lost 1 base, and 8 bases had no gene match. Material: peripheral blood. This sequence joins TRBV4-3 and TRBJ2-3; 7 bases fit TRBD2. The TCR originated in a woman in her thirties or forties who had recovered from COVID-19. Written as DNA, the CDR3 is TGCGCCAGCAGCCAAGGTCTGACGGGGGGAGGCACAGATACGCAGTATTTT. It yields the protein CASSQGLTGGGTDTQYF.